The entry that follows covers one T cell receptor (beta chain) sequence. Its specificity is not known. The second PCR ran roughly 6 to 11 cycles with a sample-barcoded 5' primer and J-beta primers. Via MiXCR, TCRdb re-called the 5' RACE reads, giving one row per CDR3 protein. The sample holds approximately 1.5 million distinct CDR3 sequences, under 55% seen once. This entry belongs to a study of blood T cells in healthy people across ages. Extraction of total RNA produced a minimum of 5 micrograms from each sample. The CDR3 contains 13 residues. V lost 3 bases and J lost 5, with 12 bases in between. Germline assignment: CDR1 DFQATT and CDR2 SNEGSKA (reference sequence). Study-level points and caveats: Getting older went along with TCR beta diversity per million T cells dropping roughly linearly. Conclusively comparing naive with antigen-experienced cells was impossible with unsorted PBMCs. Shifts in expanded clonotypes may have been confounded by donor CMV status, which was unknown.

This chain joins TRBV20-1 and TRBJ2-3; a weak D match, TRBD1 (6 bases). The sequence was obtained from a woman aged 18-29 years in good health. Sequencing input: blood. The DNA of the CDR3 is TGCAGTGCTAGTTGGGGGCCGGGAGATACGCAGTATTTT. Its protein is CSASWGPGDTQYF.